These 20 T cell receptor beta chains were sequenced from one sample in a study of cytomegalovirus exposure and HLA in healthy donors. PCR was performed using 60 Vbeta and 13 Jbeta primers. Profiling relied on immunoSEQ multiplex PCR, and the TCRdb table lists in-frame clones only, not all of them. The table lists roughly 200,000 clones, around 70% of them singletons. Sequencing was performed on PBMCs. Receptors originate from a man in his forties in good health and CMV-seropositive.

This clone came up a few times. The chain joins TRBV2 to TRBJ1-5, with D possibly matching TRBD1 (5 bases). The ends were cut back, 7 bases at V and 4 bases at J, with 11 bases in the middle. Germline V gives CDR1 SNHLY, CDR2 FYNNEI. This CDR3 spans 13 amino acids. For the CDR3, the DNA is TGTGCCAGCACCCAGGAGGGGAATCAGCCCCAGCATTTT. Translating it yields CASTQEGNQPQHF.

This chain links TRBV5-1 with TRBJ2-2; the D gene is possibly TRBD1 (5 bases). Germline values: CDR1 SGHRS, CDR2 YFSETQ. V lost 0 bases and J lost 3, with 9 bases in between. This CDR3 contains 15 residues. DNA for the CDR3: TGCGCCAGCAGCTTGGACAGGACGCACACCGGGGAGCTGTTTTTT. Amino acid sequence: CASSLDRTHTGELFF.

Details on this clone: Distinct nucleotide sequences in the sample also encode this CDR3. This chain uses TRBV6-5 with TRBJ2-7, with a tentative D call TRBD1 (5 bases). From germline, CDR1 is MNHEY and CDR2 SVGAGI. The V gene lost 0 bases and the J gene lost 2 bases, with 8 bases spanning the gap. CDR3 length: 14 amino acids. In nucleotides, the CDR3 is TGTGCCAGCAGTTACTCGGCAGGGACCTACGAGCAGTACTTC. The encoded protein is CASSYSAGTYEQYF.

The chain employs TRBV28 and TRBJ1-1; 7 nucleotides match TRBD1. V shed 2 bases, J shed 3 bases, and the junction held 3 bases outside the gene matches. This CDR3 has 14 amino acids. Germline V gene lookup returns CDR1 MDHEN and CDR2 SYDVKM. The CDR3 is CASSLQGGDTEAFF. In nucleotides, the CDR3 is TGTGCCAGCAGTTTACAGGGGGGTGACACTGAAGCTTTCTTT.

This sequence joins TRBV5-1 and TRBJ2-1; D gene ambiguous. Deletions cut 0 bases from V and 1 base from J, with 5 bases between. This CDR3 region has 14 residues. CDR1 and CDR2 (germline): SGHRS, YFSETQ. The CDR3 nucleotides are TGCGCCAGCAGCTTGGCCGTTTCCTACAATGAGCAGTTCTTC. It encodes CASSLAVSYNEQFF.

This clone was counted only a few times. This rearrangement joins TRBV6-5 to TRBJ1-4, with 9 bases identical to TRBD1. CDR3 size: 14 residues. Germline-derived CDR1 and CDR2 are MNHEY and SVGAGI. The trim removed 4 bases at V and 7 bases at J, leaving 4 bases unmatched. Written as DNA, the CDR3 is TGTGCCAGCAGTTGGGACAGGGAAGGTGAAAAACTGTTTTTT. Translated: CASSWDREGEKLFF.

There are a few counts of this clone. V gene TRBV12-5 combines with J gene TRBJ2-5; tentative D call: TRBD1 (5 bases). Near its end, the DNA agrees better with TRBJ2-7, so the J call may be wrong. Looked up from germline, CDR1 is LGHNT and CDR2 is FRNRAP. The length of the CDR3 is 13 residues. This CDR3 reads CASGLATGTEQYF. In nucleotides, the CDR3 is TGTGCTAGTGGTTTGGCAACAGGTACCGAGCAGTACTTC.

Points on this clone: The identical CDR3 is also encoded by other nucleotide sequences in the sample. The V call is TRBV11-3, the J call TRBJ2-2, with 11 bases lining up with TRBD1. Germline CDR1 is SGHNT and CDR2 is YENEEA. Trimming cost V 3 bases and J 4 bases; bases outside gene matches: 4. The CDR3 length is 16 residues. CDR3 in amino acids: CASSLRTGGGTGELFF. In DNA, the CDR3 is TGTGCCAGCAGCTTGCGGACAGGGGGCGGCACCGGGGAGCTGTTTTTT.

V is TRBV5-1 and J is TRBJ2-2; D call uncertain. Trimming stripped 1 base from V and 2 bases from J, with 12 bases between. Germline loops: CDR1 SGHRS, CDR2 YFSETQ. This CDR3 spans 16 amino acids. CDR3 DNA: TGCGCCAGCAGCTTGTTGCCGCTAGACAACACCGGGGAGCTGTTTTTT. It yields the protein CASSLLPLDNTGELFF. Based on the CDR3 plus reference TRBV5-1 and TRBJ2-2, the full variable domain is KAGVTQTPRYLIKTRGQQVTLSCSPISGHRSVSWYQQTPGQGLQFLFEYFSETQRNKGNFPGRFSGRQFSNSRSEMNVSTLELGDSALYLCASSLLPLDNTGELFFGEGSRLTVL.

The chain combines TRBV5-1 with TRBJ2-1, with a weak D call TRBD2 (5 bases). The CDR3 contains 14 residues. The germline CDR1 and CDR2 sequences are SGHRS and YFSETQ. V was clipped by 4 bases and J by 0 bases, with 8 bases between them. CDR3 residues: CASSPGSSYNEQFF. The CDR3 nucleotides read TGCGCCAGCAGCCCGGGGAGCTCCTACAATGAGCAGTTCTTC.

This clone was picked up one time. The chain carries TRBV15 and TRBJ1-2; weak D call: TRBD1 (6 bases). The CDR3 extends over 13 amino acids. Per the germline V gene, CDR1 is LNHNV and CDR2 is YYDKDF (reference sequence). The V gene lost 4 bases and the J gene lost 8 bases, with 14 bases spanning the gap. This chain's CDR3 is CATSMGHTAGYTF. DNA for the CDR3: TGTGCCACCAGCATGGGACACACGGCGGGCTACACCTTC. The whole variable domain, filled in from reference TRBV15 and TRBJ1-2, reads DAMVIQNPRYQVTQFGKPVTLSCSQTLNHNVMYWYQQKSSQAPKLLFHYYDKDFNNEADTPDNFQSRRPNTSFCFLDIRSPGLGDTAMYLCATSMGHTAGYTFGSGTRLTVV.

On this clone itself: One junction end does not reproduce the germline sequence, and a read error may be involved. V gene TRBV4-2 combines with J gene TRBJ1-5; D is possibly TRBD1 (5 bases). Germline V gives CDR1 LGHNA, CDR2 YNFKEQ. There are 14 residues in the CDR3. The CDR3 DNA reads TGTGCCGGCAGCCAAGATCAACGGGGGCAGCCCCAGCATTTT. It yields the protein CAGSQDQRGQPQHF.

There are a few counts of this clone. V usage is TRBV11-2 and J usage is TRBJ2-1; D is possibly TRBD1 (6 bases). The CDR3 has 13 amino acids. V was trimmed by 0 bases and J by 6 bases, leaving 6 bases between them. In germline, CDR1 is SGHAT, CDR2 FQNNGV. The CDR3 reads CASSLEGANEQFF. CDR3 nucleotides: TGTGCCAGCAGCTTAGAGGGGGCCAATGAGCAGTTCTTC.

The V call is TRBV7-3, the J call TRBJ2-3; tentatively, D is TRBD1 (6 bases). V lost 5 bases and J 3 bases, leaving 6 bases between the germline ends. The germline gives CDR1 SGHTA, CDR2 FQGTGA. This CDR3 contains 12 residues. The DNA of the CDR3 is TGTGCCAGCAGCACAGGGACAGATACGCAGTATTTT. This codes for CASSTGTDTQYF.

The J gene is TRBJ2-2, the V gene TRBV6-1; D call uncertain. V was trimmed by 2 bases and J by 7 bases, leaving 14 bases between them. Germline loops: CDR1 MNHNS, CDR2 SASEGT. The CDR3 has 15 amino acids. The CDR3 here is CASSELGFSSGELFF. The CDR3 bases are TGTGCCAGCAGTGAACTTGGATTTTCTAGCGGGGAGCTGTTTTTT.

V is TRBV9 and J is TRBJ2-1; D is possibly TRBD2 (5 bases). The V gene lost 0 bases and the J gene lost 0 bases, with 7 bases spanning the gap. This CDR3 has 15 amino acids. Germline V lookup: CDR1 SGDLS, CDR2 YYNGEE. Written as DNA, the CDR3 is TGTGCCAGCAGCGTAGGGACTGGCTCCTACAATGAGCAGTTCTTC. Protein sequence: CASSVGTGSYNEQFF.

The V call is TRBV28, the J call TRBJ2-7; the D gene is possibly TRBD2 (6 bases). The CDR3 covers 13 residues. Germline values: CDR1 MDHEN, CDR2 SYDVKM. V dropped 5 bases and J dropped 6 bases, with 14 bases sitting between them. The CDR3 region has the DNA TGTGCCAGCAGTCGAATGGGGGGAAGCGAGCAGTACTTC. Translation gives CASSRMGGSEQYF.

V gene TRBV5-1 combines with J gene TRBJ2-3; 16 bases match TRBD2. This CDR3 has 18 amino acids. The germline V gene has CDR1 SGHRS and CDR2 YFSETQ. V shed 2 bases and J 6 bases; nucleotides not matched to a gene: 9. CDR3 in DNA: TGCGCCAGCAGCTTTACCGGGACTAGCGGGGGGGCCGGGGATACGCAGTATTTT. Protein product: CASSFTGTSGGAGDTQYF. Based on the CDR3 plus reference TRBV5-1 and TRBJ2-3, the full variable domain is KAGVTQTPRYLIKTRGQQVTLSCSPISGHRSVSWYQQTPGQGLQFLFEYFSETQRNKGNFPGRFSGRQFSNSRSEMNVSTLELGDSALYLCASSFTGTSGGAGDTQYFGPGTRLTVL.

The rearrangement links TRBV7-2 to TRBJ2-5; 10 nucleotides agree with TRBD1. This CDR3 spans 15 amino acids. CDR1 and CDR2 (germline): SGHTA, FQGNSA. V was pared by 6 bases and J by 2 bases, with 6 bases of the junction left unmatched. The CDR3 sequence: CASRIRTGGQETQYF. As DNA, the CDR3 is TGTGCCAGCAGGATAAGGACAGGGGGACAAGAGACCCAGTACTTC.

The rearrangement joins TRBV5-1 to TRBJ2-5; 12 positions agree with TRBD2. The V gene's germline CDR1 is SGHRS and CDR2 YFSETQ. Germline trimming cut 3 bases from V and 5 bases from J; bases unmatched to any gene: 11. This CDR3 contains 17 residues. The CDR3 DNA reads TGCGCCAGCAGCTACAACCTAGCGGGGGGGCCCGGCGAGACCCAGTACTTC. The encoded protein is CASSYNLAGGPGETQYF.